This T cell receptor (beta chain) derives from a study of OX40 agonist ivuxolimab in advanced cancers. Overall study context: Three dose-escalation patients had partial responses: one with hepatocellular carcinoma and two with cutaneous melanoma.

Germline V CDR1 and CDR2: SEHNR, FQNEAQ (reference sequence). CDR3 length: 14 residues. Trimming pared 3 bases from V and 3 bases from J, leaving 12 bases between. Study findings and constraints: Averaging showed that CD8+ T cells had more expanded clones than CD4+ did. The CD4+ and CD8+ T cells in the blood had expanded clonally by week 6 at 0.1 to 3.0 mg/kg.

Individuals having autoimmune disease history or systemic immunosuppression were not enrolled. TCRdb's table, derived via immunoSEQ multiplex PCR, lists solely in-frame clones and lacks some. The profile shows about 95,000 clones, 70% to 85% of them singletons. About this clone: Its antigen is undetermined.

Material: CD4+ or CD8+ T cells sorted from blood, obtained in a trial of the OX40 agonist ivuxolimab. The TCR sequence derives from an adult with an advanced solid tumor such as melanoma, head and neck, liver or kidney cancer. The rearrangement uses TRBV7-9 and TRBJ2-7, with TRBD1 as a possible D gene (5 bases). The CDR3 sequence is CASSLRRGNYEQYF. The CDR3 region has the DNA TGTGCCAGCAGCTTGCGTAGGGGTAACTACGAGCAGTACTTC.